This is a list of T cell receptor beta chains from one sample in a study of blood T cell repertoires in COVID-19. Here immunoSEQ multiplex PCR was the method, and the copy in TCRdb shows in-frame clones only, minus some. The profile shows about 76,000 clones, approximately 89% of them singletons. Specimen: peripheral blood. The receptors derive from a human donor in a cohort sampled during active COVID-19. The CDR3 runs from the conserved cysteine through the conserved F or W. The order of the fields is J gene, D gene, V gene, clone size, CDR3 protein, CDR3 DNA. D genes are given only for firm matches. Size tells how often a clone was seen (once, few, many) or the class of an expanded clone, and some rows leave it out.

J: TRBJ2-7
D: TRBD2
V: TRBV9
size: once
CDR3: CASSVAGTNSYEQYF
DNA: TGTGCCAGCAGCGTGGCGGGGACTAACTCCTACGAGCAGTACTTC

J: TRBJ1-5
D: TRBD1
V: TRBV7-2
size: -
CDR3: CASSTWTGGSNQPQHF
DNA: TGTGCCAGCAGCACGTGGACAGGGGGTAGCAATCAGCCCCAGCATTTT

J: TRBJ2-7
D: -
V: TRBV13
size: -
CDR3: CASSFLAGPGDYEQYF
DNA: TGTGCCAGCAGCTTTTTGGCGGGGCCTGGGGACTACGAGCAGTACTTC

J: TRBJ2-6
D: -
V: TRBV4-3
size: few
CDR3: CASSQDLVGANVLTF
DNA: TGCGCCAGCAGCCAGGACTTAGTTGGGGCCAACGTCCTGACTTTC

J: TRBJ1-2
D: -
V: TRBV5-5
size: -
CDR3: CASSLNSNYGYTF
DNA: TGTGCCAGCAGCTTGAACAGTAACTATGGCTACACCTTC

J: TRBJ2-1
D: -
V: TRBV7-6
size: -
CDR3: CASSLAGANEQFF
DNA: TGTGCCAGCAGCTTAGCCGGAGCAAATGAGCAGTTCTTC

J: TRBJ1-6
D: -
V: TRBV10-3
size: -
CDR3: CAISEHDNSPLHF
DNA: TGTGCCATCAGTGAGCATGATAATTCACCCCTCCACTTT

J: TRBJ1-4
D: -
V: TRBV4-3
size: -
CDR3: CASSQEILRDTVSATNEKLFF
DNA: TGCGCCAGCAGCCAGGAAATATTACGGGACACCGTTTCTGCAACTAATGAAAAACTGTTTTTT

J: TRBJ2-3
D: -
V: TRBV11-2
size: -
CDR3: CASSLSINTQYF
DNA: TGTGCCAGCAGCTTATCAATCAATACGCAGTATTTT

J: TRBJ2-3
D: TRBD2
V: TRBV5-4
size: -
CDR3: CASSFLLAGGTDTQYF
DNA: TGTGCCAGCAGCTTCCTACTAGCGGGGGGCACAGATACGCAGTATTTT

J: TRBJ2-2
D: TRBD1
V: TRBV29-1
size: -
CDR3: CSALDRANTGELFF
DNA: TGCAGCGCCCTGGACAGGGCGAACACCGGGGAGCTGTTTTTT

J: TRBJ1-5
D: -
V: TRBV7-9
size: -
CDR3: CASSPGGGATDSNQPQHF
DNA: TGTGCCAGCAGCCCGGGTGGCGGGGCGACGGATAGCAATCAGCCCCAGCATTTT

J: TRBJ1-2
D: -
V: TRBV25-1
size: -
CDR3: CATYQSGVPNYGYTF
DNA: TGTGCCACCTACCAATCCGGAGTCCCCAACTATGGCTACACCTTC

J: TRBJ1-5
D: -
V: TRBV11-3
size: -
CDR3: CASLSGVDQPQHF
DNA: TGTGCCAGCCTGTCGGGGGTCGATCAGCCCCAGCATTTT

J: TRBJ2-5
D: TRBD2
V: TRBV5-4
size: -
CDR3: CASSLAGGQETQYF
DNA: TGTGCCAGCAGCTTGGCGGGGGGGCAGGAGACCCAGTACTTC

J: TRBJ1-4
D: -
V: TRBV7-9
size: -
CDR3: CASSLGSGGSDRNEKLFF
DNA: TGTGCCAGCAGCTTAGGGTCGGGGGGCTCCGACAGAAATGAAAAACTGTTTTTT

J: TRBJ2-2
D: -
V: TRBV27
size: few
CDR3: CASSSPYARLGRAGTGELFF
DNA: TGTGCCAGCAGTTCCCCTTACGCGCGCCTCGGAAGGGCGGGCACCGGGGAGCTGTTTTTT

J: TRBJ2-5
D: TRBD1
V: TRBV11-2
size: -
CDR3: CASSLVKTGEETQYF
DNA: TGTGCCAGCAGCTTAGTAAAGACAGGGGAAGAGACCCAGTACTTC

J: TRBJ2-7
D: -
V: TRBV18
size: -
CDR3: CASSPQGGADEQYF
DNA: TGTGCCAGCTCACCTCAAGGGGGGGCTGACGAGCAGTACTTC

J: TRBJ1-1
D: -
V: TRBV6-1
size: -
CDR3: CASSETGGFF
DNA: TGTGCCAGCAGTGAGACAGGTGGTTTCTTT

J: TRBJ2-7
D: TRBD1
V: TRBV29-1
size: -
CDR3: CSVGDSPYEQYF
DNA: TGCAGCGTGGGGGACAGCCCCTACGAGCAGTACTTC

J: TRBJ1-3
D: TRBD1
V: TRBV19
size: -
CDR3: CASSVPQGFSGNTIYF
DNA: TGTGCCAGTAGTGTCCCACAGGGGTTCTCTGGAAACACCATATATTTT

J: TRBJ2-2
D: -
V: TRBV4-2
size: -
CDR3: CASSQEEDTGELFF
DNA: TGTGCCAGCAGCCAAGAAGAGGACACCGGGGAGCTGTTTTTT

J: TRBJ2-1
D: -
V: TRBV4-3
size: -
CDR3: CASSQGPPYNEQFF
DNA: TGCGCCAGCAGCCAAGGGCCGCCCTACAATGAGCAGTTCTTC

J: TRBJ1-5
D: -
V: TRBV5-5
size: -
CDR3: CASSLRRDQPQHF
DNA: TGTGCCAGCAGCTTGAGGAGGGATCAGCCCCAGCATTTT

J: TRBJ2-7
D: -
V: TRBV3-1/TRBV3-2
size: -
CDR3: CASSQSAYEQYF
DNA: TGTGCCAGCAGCCAAAGCGCCTACGAGCAGTACTTC

J: TRBJ1-1
D: TRBD1
V: TRBV4-2
size: once
CDR3: CASSQAGQGNTEAFF
DNA: TGTGCCAGCAGCCAAGCGGGACAGGGGAACACTGAAGCTTTCTTT

J: TRBJ2-5
D: -
V: TRBV30
size: -
CDR3: CAWSVQGETQYF
DNA: TGTGCCTGGAGTGTACAGGGAGAGACCCAGTACTTC

J: TRBJ2-3
D: TRBD1
V: TRBV10-3
size: -
CDR3: CATRPGAGGLTDTQYF
DNA: TGTGCCACCCGCCCCGGGGCAGGGGGTCTCACAGATACGCAGTATTTT

J: TRBJ1-6
D: -
V: TRBV21-1
size: -
CDR3: CASSKGSRGGRSSYNSPLHF
DNA: TGTGCCAGCAGCAAAGGTTCTAGGGGTGGTAGGAGCTCCTATAATTCACCCCTCCACTTT

J: TRBJ2-5
D: -
V: TRBV12-3/TRBV12-4
size: -
CDR3: CASTFGRQETQYF
DNA: TGTGCCAGCACCTTCGGGAGACAAGAGACCCAGTACTTC

J: TRBJ2-1
D: TRBD2
V: TRBV5-4
size: -
CDR3: CASSPRLAGVYNEQFF
DNA: TGTGCCAGCAGTCCCCGACTAGCGGGGGTCTACAATGAGCAGTTCTTC

J: TRBJ1-1
D: -
V: TRBV12-3/TRBV12-4
size: -
CDR3: CASSPPRTEAFF
DNA: TGTGCCAGCAGTCCCCCTCGCACTGAAGCTTTCTTT

J: TRBJ1-2
D: TRBD1
V: TRBV6-4
size: -
CDR3: CASKETGGFPNYGYTF
DNA: TGTGCCAGCAAGGAAACAGGGGGCTTCCCTAACTATGGCTACACCTTC

J: TRBJ2-2
D: -
V: TRBV11-3
size: -
CDR3: CASSQQQGTGELFF
DNA: TGTGCCAGCAGCCAACAACAGGGCACCGGGGAGCTGTTTTTT

J: TRBJ2-3
D: -
V: TRBV19
size: once
CDR3: CASRTNLITDTQYF
DNA: TGTGCCAGTAGAACCAACTTAATCACAGATACGCAGTATTTT

J: TRBJ2-2
D: -
V: TRBV9
size: -
CDR3: CASSVGLSGELFF
DNA: TGTGCCAGCAGCGTAGGGCTGTCCGGGGAGCTGTTTTTT

J: TRBJ1-2
D: -
V: TRBV7-2
size: -
CDR3: CASSLVWANYGYTF
DNA: TGTGCCAGCAGCTTAGTGTGGGCGAACTATGGCTACACCTTC

J: TRBJ2-1
D: TRBD2
V: TRBV7-2
size: -
CDR3: CASSPGSGGYNEQFF
DNA: TGTGCCAGCAGCCCCGGTAGCGGGGGCTACAATGAGCAGTTCTTC

J: TRBJ2-1
D: TRBD1
V: TRBV6-5
size: -
CDR3: CASRNTGTGGNEQFF
DNA: TGTGCCAGCAGAAACACCGGGACAGGGGGAAATGAGCAGTTCTTC

J: TRBJ2-1
D: TRBD2
V: TRBV29-1
size: -
CDR3: CSVEPGGPHNEQFF
DNA: TGCAGCGTTGAACCGGGGGGGCCCCACAATGAGCAGTTCTTC

J: TRBJ1-5
D: -
V: TRBV5-4
size: -
CDR3: CASSPGGRNQPQHF
DNA: TGTGCCAGCAGCCCGGGGGGCCGCAATCAGCCCCAGCATTTT

J: TRBJ1-1
D: TRBD1
V: TRBV6-5
size: -
CDR3: CASSYLRGLTEAFF
DNA: TGTGCCAGCAGTTACCTTAGGGGGCTCACTGAAGCTTTCTTT

J: TRBJ2-2
D: TRBD2
V: TRBV6-2/TRBV6-3
size: -
CDR3: CASSYPSGTRQQKRETGELFF
DNA: TGTGCCAGCAGTTACCCCTCCGGGACTAGGCAACAAAAAAGAGAAACCGGGGAGCTGTTTTTT

J: TRBJ1-4
D: TRBD1
V: TRBV6-5
size: -
CDR3: CARDRDGEKLFF
DNA: TGTGCCAGGGACAGGGATGGTGAAAAACTGTTTTTT

J: TRBJ1-1
D: -
V: TRBV12-3/TRBV12-4
size: -
CDR3: CASRPADTEAFF
DNA: TGTGCCAGCAGGCCCGCGGACACTGAAGCTTTCTTT

J: TRBJ1-4
D: -
V: TRBV20-1
size: -
CDR3: CSARVFEKLFF
DNA: TGCAGTGCTAGAGTATTTGAAAAACTGTTTTTT

J: TRBJ1-2
D: -
V: TRBV6-5
size: -
CDR3: CASSPQGGANYGYTF
DNA: TGTGCCAGCAGTCCCCAGGGTGGAGCTAACTATGGCTACACCTTC